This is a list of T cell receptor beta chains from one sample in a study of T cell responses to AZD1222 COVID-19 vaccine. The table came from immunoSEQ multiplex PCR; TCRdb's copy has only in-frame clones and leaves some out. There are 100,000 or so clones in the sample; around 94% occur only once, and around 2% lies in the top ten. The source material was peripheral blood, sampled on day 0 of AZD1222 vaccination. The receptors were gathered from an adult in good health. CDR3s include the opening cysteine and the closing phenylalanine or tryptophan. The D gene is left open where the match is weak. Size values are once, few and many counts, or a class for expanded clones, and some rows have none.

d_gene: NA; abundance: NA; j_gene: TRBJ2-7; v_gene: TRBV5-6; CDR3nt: TGTGCCAGCAGCCACTTTTCAGGGAACGAGCAGTACTTC; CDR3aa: CASSHFSGNEQYF
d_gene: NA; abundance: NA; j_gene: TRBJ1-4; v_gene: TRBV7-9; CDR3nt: TGTGCCAGCAGCTTAACAGTTGTAGGAGGGAAGGAAAAACTGTTTTTT; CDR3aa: CASSLTVVGGKEKLFF
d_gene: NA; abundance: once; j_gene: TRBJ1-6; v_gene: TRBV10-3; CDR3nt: TGTGCCATCAGTGAGTCCGCAGGGAGCTCCTATAATTCACCCCTCCACTTT; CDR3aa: CAISESAGSSYNSPLHF
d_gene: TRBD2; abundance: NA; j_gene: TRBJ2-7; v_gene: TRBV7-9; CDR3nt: TGTGCCAGCAGCCTCGGGACTAGCGGGAGCAGCGAGCAGTACTTC; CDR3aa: CASSLGTSGSSEQYF
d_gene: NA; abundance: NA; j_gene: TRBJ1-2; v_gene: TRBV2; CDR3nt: TGTGCCAGCGGCGCTTTCAGGGAGGCGGGCTACACCTTC; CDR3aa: CASGAFREAGYTF
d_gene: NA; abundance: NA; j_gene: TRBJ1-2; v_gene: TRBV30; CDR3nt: TGTGCCTGGTACAGGGAGAATACCGGTGGCTACACCTTC; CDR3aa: CAWYRENTGGYTF
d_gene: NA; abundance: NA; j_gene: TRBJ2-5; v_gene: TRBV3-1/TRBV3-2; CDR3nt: TGTGCCAGCAGCCCCTCGGGCCGGGGCCTAGCGCGTGAGACCCAGTACTTC; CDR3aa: CASSPSGRGLARETQYF
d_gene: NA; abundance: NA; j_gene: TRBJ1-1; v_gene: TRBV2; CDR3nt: TGTGCCAGCAAAGTAGGACAGACGAACACTGAAGCTTTCTTT; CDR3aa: CASKVGQTNTEAFF
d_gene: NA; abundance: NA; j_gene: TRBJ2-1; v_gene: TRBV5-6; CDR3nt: TGTGCCAGCAGCTTAACAGAACTAACGATCTACAATGAGCAGTTCTTC; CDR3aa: CASSLTELTIYNEQFF
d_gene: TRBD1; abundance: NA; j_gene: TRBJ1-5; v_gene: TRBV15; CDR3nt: TGTGCCACCACGGGACAGGGGGCGATTCAGCCCCAGCATTTT; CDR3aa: CATTGQGAIQPQHF
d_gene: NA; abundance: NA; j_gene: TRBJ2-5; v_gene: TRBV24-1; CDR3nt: TGTGCCACCAGTGATTGGAGGGGCCAAGAGACCCAGTACTTC; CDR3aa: CATSDWRGQETQYF
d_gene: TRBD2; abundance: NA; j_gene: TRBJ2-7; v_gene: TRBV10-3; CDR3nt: TGTGCCATCAGTGAAGTGGGGGGGACCGACGAGCAGTACTTC; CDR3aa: CAISEVGGTDEQYF
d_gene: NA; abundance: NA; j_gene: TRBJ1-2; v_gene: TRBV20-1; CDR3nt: TGCAGTGCTAGAGTAGACCTTGGCTACACCTTC; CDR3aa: CSARVDLGYTF
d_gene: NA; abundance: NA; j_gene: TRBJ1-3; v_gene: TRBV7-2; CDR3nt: TGTGCCAGCGGCTCTGGAAACACCATATATTTT; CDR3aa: CASGSGNTIYF
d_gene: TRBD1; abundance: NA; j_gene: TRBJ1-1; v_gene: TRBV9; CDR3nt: TGTGCCAGCAGCGCGGAACCCGGGGACAGGGGGCGCCTCACTGAAGCTTTCTTT; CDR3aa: CASSAEPGDRGRLTEAFF
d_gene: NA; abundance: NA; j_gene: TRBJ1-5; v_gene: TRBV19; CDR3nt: TGTGCCACCACGGCGTATGACAGCAGCAATCAGCCCCAGCATTTT; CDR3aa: CATTAYDSSNQPQHF
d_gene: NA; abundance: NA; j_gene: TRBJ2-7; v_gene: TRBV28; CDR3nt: TGTGCCAGCAGTTTATGGGGCAGGGGAAGAAGTAACTACGAGCAGTACTTC; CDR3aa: CASSLWGRGRSNYEQYF